This T cell receptor (beta chain) originates from a study of CD49a tissue-resident CD8 T cells in human skin (dated by TCRdb to about 2017). Study-wide context: Subsets of tissue-resident memory CD8+ T cells in human skin, defined by their expression of CD49a, CD69 and CD103, were what the study examined.

The CDR3 starts with the cysteine, ends with the phenylalanine, and has 13 residues. Of the read, only the CDR3 DNA is kept; its 39 bases are in frame from base 1. V is clipped by 7 bases and J by 4 bases, and the sequence between their germline boundaries is 13 bases long. According to the germline V gene (reference sequence), CDR1 reads SGHNT and CDR2 reads YYREEE. The library was generated by the immunoSEQ multiplex PCR assay. The authors' pipeline ran thus. TCR V beta family usage frequencies were compared across the sorted blood, dermal and epidermal CD8+ T cell populations. Drawn from immuneACCESS, this table holds only the in-frame rearrangements with V and J called that TCRdb kept. Clones are partly lost; checked studies trace under half to an unresolved V gene and leave the rest unexplained. V and J calls and clone size are as listed in that table; D and trimming were resolved from the DNA. Within this sample are about 950 clones, with about 70% of them counted one time only. Around 40% of the sample comes from the top ten.

In sorted CD8+ T cells obtained from the blood, dermis and epidermis of roughly five healthy donors, TCR beta CDR3 regions were analysed. All TCR-sequenced donors were healthy individuals, and each provided both blood and skin samples. Sorting was used to isolate CD8+ T cell populations ahead of TCR beta sequencing. As concerns this clone: This clone's antigen is unknown. No much larger clonotype is one base removed from it; base qualities were not supplied.

The chain was built from TRBV5-4 and TRBJ2-3; the D segment could be TRBD2, given 5 matching bases. The clonotype originates from a human donor in good health. Sequenced sample: CLA- CD8+ effector memory T cells sorted from blood. The nucleotide sequence is given as TGTGCCAGCGCTCCTAGCCTCGCAGATACGCAGTATTTT. This yields the protein CASAPSLADTQYF.